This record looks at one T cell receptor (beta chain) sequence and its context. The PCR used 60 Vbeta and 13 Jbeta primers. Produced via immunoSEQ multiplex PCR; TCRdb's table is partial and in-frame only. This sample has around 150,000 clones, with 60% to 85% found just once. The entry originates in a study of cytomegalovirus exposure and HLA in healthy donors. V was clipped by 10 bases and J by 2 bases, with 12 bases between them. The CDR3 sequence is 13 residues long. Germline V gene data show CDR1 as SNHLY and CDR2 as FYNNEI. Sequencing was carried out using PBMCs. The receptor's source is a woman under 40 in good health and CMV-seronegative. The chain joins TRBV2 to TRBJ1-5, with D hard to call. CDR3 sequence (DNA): TGTGCCAATGGAGGGCTCGGCAATCAGCCCCAGCATTTT. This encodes CANGGLGNQPQHF.